This TCR beta chain was recovered during a study of T cell repertoires in ileal Crohn's disease. Study at large: Thiopurines (about ten) or anti-TNF agents (roughly 17) were given postoperatively to about half.

CDR1 MDHEN and CDR2 SYDVKM come from the germline V gene. V was cut by 7 bases and J by 1 base, with 17 bases left in between. The CDR3 length is 15 residues. Sequencing was performed with immunoSEQ multiplex PCR; in TCRdb, only in-frame clones are kept and a portion is missing. The sample lists about 14,000 clones; 70% were seen once. Study-wide findings and caveats: Active smokers at surgery had more clonal expansions than non-smokers. Sorted CD8 T cells held more high-frequency clones than CD4.

This clone qualifies as medium-sized. Its antigen is undetermined. This sequence was found in an adult with Crohn's disease. This rearrangement joins TRBV28 to TRBJ2-7; D is possibly TRBD1 or TRBD2 (6 bases each). Sequencing was carried out using ileal tissue. CDR3 in amino acids: CASTSEGGPSYEQYF. The DNA of the CDR3 is TGTGCCAGCACATCCGAGGGGGGCCCATCCTACGAGCAGTACTTC.